One TCR beta chain is described in this entry. This entry comes from a study of blood T cell repertoires in COVID-19. Study details: Material from acute and convalescent COVID-19 was sourced from the United States, Italy and Spain. The analysed material was cDNA or gDNA that came from T cells, B-cell-depleted T cells, or PBMCs.

As originally analysed: How many nucleated cells were present was estimated from reference gene primer amplification. Clones were sequenced by immunoSEQ multiplex PCR, and TCRdb holds only the in-frame ones, with some missing. V and J calls plus clone size are reproduced from that table; the DNA served to infer D and trimming. In the table there are about 100,000 clones, about 88% of which are singletons. Trimming stripped 6 bases from V and 0 bases from J, with 11 bases between. This CDR3 comprises 14 residues. Germline V gene lookup returns CDR1 SGHTA and CDR2 FQGNSA. The sequence was collected from a human donor in a cohort sampled during active COVID-19. Source material: peripheral blood. The chain combines TRBV7-2 with TRBJ1-2; D ambiguous. For the CDR3, the DNA is TGTGCCAGCAGTTCCAGGAATACTAACTATGGCTACACCTTC. Translating it yields CASSSRNTNYGYTF.